This T cell receptor (beta chain) was sequenced during a study of blood T cell repertoires in COVID-19. Across the study: Acute-phase and convalescent COVID-19 samples originated in the United States, Italy and Spain. From T cells, B-cell-depleted T cells, or PBMCs came the material, which was cDNA or gDNA.

The V and J ends lost 7 bases and 2 bases respectively, with 11 bases between them. In germline, CDR1 is SNHLY, CDR2 FYNNEI. The CDR3 runs 13 residues. Per the study methods: For nucleated cells, counts were estimated from reference gene primer amplification. Sequencing used immunoSEQ multiplex PCR; TCRdb keeps in-frame clones, though not all of them. V and J calls and clone size are given by that table; D and trimming were obtained from the DNA. Among fewer than 250,000 clones listed, 88% were seen once. This receptor was identified in a man between 65 and 85 years old with acute or convalescent COVID-19. The material sequenced was peripheral blood. The rearrangement uses TRBV2 and TRBJ1-1; the D gene is possibly TRBD1 (5 bases). CDR3 bases: TGTGCCAGCATCCAGGGCACCAACACTGAAGCTTTCTTT. This codes for CASIQGTNTEAFF.